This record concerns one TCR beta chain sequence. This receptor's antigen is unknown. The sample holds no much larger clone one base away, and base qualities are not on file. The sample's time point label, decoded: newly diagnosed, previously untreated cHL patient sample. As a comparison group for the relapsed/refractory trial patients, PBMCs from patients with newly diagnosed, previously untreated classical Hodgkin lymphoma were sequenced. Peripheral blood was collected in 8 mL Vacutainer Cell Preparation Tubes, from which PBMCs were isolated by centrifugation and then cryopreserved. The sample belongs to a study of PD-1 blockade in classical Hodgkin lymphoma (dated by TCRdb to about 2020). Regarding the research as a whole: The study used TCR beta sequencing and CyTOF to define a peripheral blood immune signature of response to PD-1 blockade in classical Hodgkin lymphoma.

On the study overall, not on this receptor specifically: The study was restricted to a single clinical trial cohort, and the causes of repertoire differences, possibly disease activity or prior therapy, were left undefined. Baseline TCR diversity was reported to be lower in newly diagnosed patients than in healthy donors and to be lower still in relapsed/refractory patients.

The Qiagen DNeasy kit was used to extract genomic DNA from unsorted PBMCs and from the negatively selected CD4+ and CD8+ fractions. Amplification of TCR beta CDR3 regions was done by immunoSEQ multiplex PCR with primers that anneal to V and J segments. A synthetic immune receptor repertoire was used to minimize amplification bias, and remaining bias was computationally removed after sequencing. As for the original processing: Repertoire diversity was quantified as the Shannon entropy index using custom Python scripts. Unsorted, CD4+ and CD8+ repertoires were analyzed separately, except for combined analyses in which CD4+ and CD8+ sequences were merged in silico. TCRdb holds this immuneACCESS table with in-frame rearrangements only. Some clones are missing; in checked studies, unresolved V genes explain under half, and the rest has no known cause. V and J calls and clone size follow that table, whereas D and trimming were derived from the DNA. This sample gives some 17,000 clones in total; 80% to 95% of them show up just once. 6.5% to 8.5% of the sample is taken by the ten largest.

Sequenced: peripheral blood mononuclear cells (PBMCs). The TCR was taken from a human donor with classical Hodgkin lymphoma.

The CDR3 is CAIRRDPNQPQHF. The sequenced DNA is TGTGCCATCAGAAGGGACCCCAATCAGCCCCAGCATTTT. The chain was built from TRBV10-3 and TRBJ1-5; the best D guess is TRBD1, with 5 bases matching. CDR1 and CDR2 are read off the germline V gene as ENHRY and SYGVKD. V was cut back by 6 bases and J by 3 bases, leaving a gap of 9 bases between them. Counted from cysteine to phenylalanine, this CDR3 has 13 amino acids. Only the CDR3 DNA is retained, 39 bases long and in frame from the first base.